Below are 9 T cell receptor beta chains sequenced from a single sample in a study of CD8+ T cells in alopecia areata. In each case, RNA was isolated and then reverse transcribed into cDNA as the sequencing template. The protocol was immunoSEQ multiplex PCR, while the TCRdb copy is restricted to in-frame clones and leaves out a portion. The table has 150,000 to 160,000 clones, around half seen once. The sequencing here drew on CD8+ T cells sorted from blood, taken at week 0. The receptors derive from a human donor with alopecia areata.

This clone was seen more than once but under ten times. CDR3 DNA sequence: TGTGCTAGTAGGGGGGACACAGATACGCAGTATTTT. This encodes CASRGDTDTQYF. V and J are TRBV12-5 and TRBJ2-3; D may correspond to TRBD1 or TRBD2 (6 bases each). From germline, CDR1 is LGHNT and CDR2 FRNRAP. There are 12 residues in the CDR3. Trimming shortened V by 8 bases and J by 2 bases, and 8 bases separated the two germline ends.

V usage is TRBV13 and J usage is TRBJ2-7; unclear D gene. The CDR3 length is 13 residues. The germline V gene has CDR1 PRHDT and CDR2 FYEKMQ (reference sequence). Between the trimmed V and J ends, which lost 5 bases and 2 bases, there was a span of 10 bases. The CDR3 protein is CASSQDPTYEQYF. CDR3 sequence (DNA): TGTGCCAGCAGCCAAGACCCCACCTACGAGCAGTACTTC.

As concerns this clone: This specimen includes other DNA sequences encoding the same CDR3. V gene TRBV4-3 combines with J gene TRBJ1-2, with D possibly matching TRBD1 (5 bases). The germline CDR1 and CDR2 sequences are LGHNA and YSLEER. Trimming removed 0 bases from V and 5 bases from J, with 13 bases in between. The CDR3 runs 15 residues. CDR3 bases: TGCGCCAGCAGCCAAGACCCCGGGACGGCATATGGCTACACCTTC. Residues: CASSQDPGTAYGYTF.

This chain uses TRBV25-1 with TRBJ2-5; perhaps TRBD1 as D (6 bases). The CDR3 spans 14 residues. Trimming removed 4 bases from V and 4 bases from J, with 13 bases in between. Germline loops: CDR1 MGHDK, CDR2 SYGVNS. CDR3 amino acids: CASSAQGARETQYF. The CDR3 nucleotides are TGTGCCAGCAGTGCACAGGGAGCCAGAGAGACCCAGTACTTC.

This clone was counted between two and nine times. In DNA, the CDR3 is TGCGCCAGCAGCCAAGGAAATGAGCAGTTCTTC. Amino acid sequence: CASSQGNEQFF. The gene calls are TRBV4-1 and TRBJ2-1, with D unresolved. The V end lost 1 base, the J end lost 7 bases, and 2 bases lay between the germline ends. Per the germline V gene, CDR1 is MGHRA and CDR2 is YSYEKL. The CDR3 sequence is 11 residues long.

The gene calls are TRBV6-6 and TRBJ1-1, with a tentative D call TRBD1 (5 bases). The CDR3 contains 14 residues. The V gene lost 0 bases and the J gene lost 11 bases, with 16 bases spanning the gap. Per the germline V gene, CDR1 is MNHNY and CDR2 is SVGAGI (reference sequence). CDR3 nucleotides: TGTGCCAGCAGTTACTCCGCCTGGGCCGAGGGGGCTTTCTTT. As protein: CASSYSAWAEGAFF.

The CDR3 region has the DNA TGTGCCAGCAGCCCGGGGACAGGGAGGATCTCCGAGCAGTACTTC. Its translation is CASSPGTGRISEQYF. The V gene is TRBV7-9, the J gene TRBJ2-7; TRBD1 agrees at 9 bases. This CDR3 is 15 amino acids long. After removal of 5 bases from V and 6 bases from J, the junction contained 11 bases not matched to a gene. Germline V gene lookup returns CDR1 SEHNR and CDR2 FQNEAQ (reference sequence).

The CDR3 DNA reads as TGCGCCAGCAGTCAATCGGGAGACAGGGTCTCATTCCCACCTTGCACAGATACGCAGTATTTT. Its protein product is CASSQSGDRVSFPPCTDTQYF. The J gene is TRBJ2-3, the V gene TRBV23-1; 7 bases align to TRBD1. TRBV23-1 is annotated as an ORF whose role is uncertain. The CDR3 runs 21 residues. J was trimmed by 1 base and V by 0 bases; bases with no gene match: 19.

Concerning this clone itself: Other DNA sequences in the same sample also yield this CDR3. The V call is TRBV29-1, the J call TRBJ2-2; D not resolved. Germline values: CDR1 SQVTM, CDR2 ANQGSEA. Trimming cost V 1 base and J 2 bases, with 2 bases left between them. The length of the CDR3 is 12 residues. The CDR3 is CSVEGNTGELFF. CDR3 in DNA: TGCAGCGTTGAAGGAAACACCGGGGAGCTGTTTTTT.